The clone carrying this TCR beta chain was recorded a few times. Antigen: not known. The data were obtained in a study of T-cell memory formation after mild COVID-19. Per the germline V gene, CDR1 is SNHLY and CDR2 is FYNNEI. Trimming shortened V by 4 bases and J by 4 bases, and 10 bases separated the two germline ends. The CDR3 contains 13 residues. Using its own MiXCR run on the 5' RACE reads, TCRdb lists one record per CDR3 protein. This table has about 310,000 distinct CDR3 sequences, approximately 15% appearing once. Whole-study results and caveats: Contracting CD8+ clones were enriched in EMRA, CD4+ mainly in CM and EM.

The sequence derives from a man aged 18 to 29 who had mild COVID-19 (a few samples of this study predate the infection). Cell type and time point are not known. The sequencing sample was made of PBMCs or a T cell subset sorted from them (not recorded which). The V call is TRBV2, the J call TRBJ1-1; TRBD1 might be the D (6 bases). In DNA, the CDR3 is TGTGCCAGCAGTGCGGGGGGGCTCACTGAAGCTTTCTTT. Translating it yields CASSAGGLTEAFF. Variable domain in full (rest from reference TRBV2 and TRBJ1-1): EPEVTQTPSHQVTQMGQEVILRCVPISNHLYFYWYRQILGQKVEFLVSFYNNEISEKSEIFDDQFSVERPDGSNFTLKIRSTKLEDSAMYFCASSAGGLTEAFFGQGTRLTVV.